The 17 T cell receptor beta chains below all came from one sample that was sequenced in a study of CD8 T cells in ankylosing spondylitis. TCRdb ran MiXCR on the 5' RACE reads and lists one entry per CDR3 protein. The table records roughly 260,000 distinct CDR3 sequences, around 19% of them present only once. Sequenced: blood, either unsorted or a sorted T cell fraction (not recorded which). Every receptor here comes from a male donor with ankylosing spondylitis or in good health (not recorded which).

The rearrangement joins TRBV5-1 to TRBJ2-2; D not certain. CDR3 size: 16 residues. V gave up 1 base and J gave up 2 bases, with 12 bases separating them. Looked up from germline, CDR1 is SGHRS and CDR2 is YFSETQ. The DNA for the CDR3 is TGCGCCAGCAGCTTGTTTCGAACCGGTAACACCGGGGAGCTGTTTTTT. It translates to CASSLFRTGNTGELFF.

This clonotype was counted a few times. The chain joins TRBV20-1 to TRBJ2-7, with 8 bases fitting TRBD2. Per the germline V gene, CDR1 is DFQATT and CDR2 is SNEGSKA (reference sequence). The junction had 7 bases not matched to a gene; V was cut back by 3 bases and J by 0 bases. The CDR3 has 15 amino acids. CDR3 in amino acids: CSASWGRGVSYEQYV. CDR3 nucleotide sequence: TGCAGTGCTAGCTGGGGGCGGGGGGTCTCCTACGAGCAGTACGTC.

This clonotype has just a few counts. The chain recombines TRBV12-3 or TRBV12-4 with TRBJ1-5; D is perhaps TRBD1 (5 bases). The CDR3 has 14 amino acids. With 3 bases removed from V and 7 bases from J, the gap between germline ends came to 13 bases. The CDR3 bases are TGTGCCAGCAGTTTTGGCAGGGCTCTGCAGCCCCAGCATTTT. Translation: CASSFGRALQPQHF.

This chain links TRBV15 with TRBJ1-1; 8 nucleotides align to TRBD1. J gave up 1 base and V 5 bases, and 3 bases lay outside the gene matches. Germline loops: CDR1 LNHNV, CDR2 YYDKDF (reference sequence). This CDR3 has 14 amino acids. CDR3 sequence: CATSLGQGNTEAFF. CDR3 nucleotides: TGTGCCACCAGCTTAGGACAGGGGAACACTGAAGCTTTCTTT. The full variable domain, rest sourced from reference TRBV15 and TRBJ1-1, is DAMVIQNPRYQVTQFGKPVTLSCSQTLNHNVMYWYQQKSSQAPKLLFHYYDKDFNNEADTPDNFQSRRPNTSFCFLDIRSPGLGDTAMYLCATSLGQGNTEAFFGQGTRLTVV.

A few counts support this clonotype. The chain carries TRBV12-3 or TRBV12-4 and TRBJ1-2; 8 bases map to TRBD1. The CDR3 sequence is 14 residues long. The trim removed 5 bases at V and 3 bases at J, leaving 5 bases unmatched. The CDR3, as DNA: TGTGCCAGCAGTGACCCGACAGGGGACTATGGCTACACCTTC. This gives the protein CASSDPTGDYGYTF.

CDR3 in amino acids: CSVLPITGEGGYTF. The CDR3, as DNA: TGCAGCGTTCTACCCATCACAGGGGAGGGGGGCTACACCTTC. The gene calls are TRBV29-1 and TRBJ1-2, with 7 bases aligning to TRBD1. The ends lost 5 bases at V and 8 bases at J; junction bases unmatched: 14. Per the germline V gene, CDR1 is SQVTM and CDR2 is ANQGSEA. The CDR3 is made up of 14 amino acids.

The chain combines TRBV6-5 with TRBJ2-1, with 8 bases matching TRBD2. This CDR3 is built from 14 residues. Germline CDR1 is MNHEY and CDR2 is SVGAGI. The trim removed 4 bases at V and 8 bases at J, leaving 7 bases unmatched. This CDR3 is CASSSYSGMYEQFF. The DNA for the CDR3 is TGTGCCAGCAGTTCCTATAGCGGGATGTATGAGCAGTTCTTC.

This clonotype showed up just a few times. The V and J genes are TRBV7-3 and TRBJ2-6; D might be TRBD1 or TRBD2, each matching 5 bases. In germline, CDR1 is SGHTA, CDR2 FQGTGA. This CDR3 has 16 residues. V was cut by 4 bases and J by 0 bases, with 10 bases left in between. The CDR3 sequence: CASSSGTFSGANVLTF. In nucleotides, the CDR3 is TGTGCCAGCAGCTCCGGGACGTTCTCTGGGGCCAACGTCCTGACTTTC.

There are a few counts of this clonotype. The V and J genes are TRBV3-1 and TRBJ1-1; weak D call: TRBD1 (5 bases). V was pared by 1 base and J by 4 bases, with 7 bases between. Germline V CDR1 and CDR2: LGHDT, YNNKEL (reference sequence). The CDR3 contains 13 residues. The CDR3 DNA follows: TGTGCCAGCAGCCAAGCGGGGCCCACTGAAGCTTTCTTT. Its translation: CASSQAGPTEAFF. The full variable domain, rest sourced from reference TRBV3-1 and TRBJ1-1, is DTAVSQTPKYLVTQMGNDKSIKCEQNLGHDTMYWYKQDSKKFLKIMFSYNNKELIINETVPNRFSPKSPDKAHLNLHINSLELGDSAVYFCASSQAGPTEAFFGQGTRLTVV.

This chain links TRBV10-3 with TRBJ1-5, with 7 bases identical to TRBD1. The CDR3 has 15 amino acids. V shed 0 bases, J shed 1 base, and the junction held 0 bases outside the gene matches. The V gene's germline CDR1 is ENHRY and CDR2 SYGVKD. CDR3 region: CAISESDRSNQPQHF. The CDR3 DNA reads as TGTGCCATCAGTGAGTCGGACAGGAGCAATCAGCCCCAGCATTTT.

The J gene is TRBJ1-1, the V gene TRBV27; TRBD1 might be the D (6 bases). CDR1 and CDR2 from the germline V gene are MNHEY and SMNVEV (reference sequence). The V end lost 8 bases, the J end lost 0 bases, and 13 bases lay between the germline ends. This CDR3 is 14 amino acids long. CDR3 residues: CASREGGLNTEAFF. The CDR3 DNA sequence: TGTGCCAGCCGGGAGGGGGGGTTGAACACTGAAGCTTTCTTT.

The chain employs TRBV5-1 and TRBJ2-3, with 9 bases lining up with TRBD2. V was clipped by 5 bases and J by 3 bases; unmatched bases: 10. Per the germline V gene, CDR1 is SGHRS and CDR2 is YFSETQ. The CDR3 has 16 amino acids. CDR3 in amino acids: CASRPLAGVVTDTQYF. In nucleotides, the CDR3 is TGCGCCAGCAGACCATTAGCGGGGGTGGTAACAGATACGCAGTATTTT.

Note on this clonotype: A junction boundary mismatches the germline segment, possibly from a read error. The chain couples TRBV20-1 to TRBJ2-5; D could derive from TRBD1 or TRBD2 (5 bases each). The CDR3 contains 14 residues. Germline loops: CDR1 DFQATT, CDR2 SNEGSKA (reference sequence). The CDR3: CNASLRERKETQYF. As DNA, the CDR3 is TGCAATGCTAGTCTCAGGGAGAGAAAAGAGACCCAGTACTTC.

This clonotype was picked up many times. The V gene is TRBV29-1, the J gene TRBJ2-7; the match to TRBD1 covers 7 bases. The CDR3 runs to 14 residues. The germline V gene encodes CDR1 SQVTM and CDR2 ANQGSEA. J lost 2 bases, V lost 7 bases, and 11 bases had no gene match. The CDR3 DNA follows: TGCAGCGGGACCGACAGGGTAGACACCTACGAGCAGTACGTC. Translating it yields CSGTDRVDTYEQYV.

The CDR3 sequence: CSATRQPQETQYF. CDR3 nucleotides: TGCAGCGCTACCCGACAGCCCCAAGAGACCCAGTACTTC. The V call is TRBV29-1, the J call TRBJ2-5; D may be TRBD1 (5 bases). Trimming removed 7 bases at V and 1 base at J, with 13 bases between. Germline values: CDR1 SQVTM, CDR2 ANQGSEA. This CDR3 comprises 13 residues.

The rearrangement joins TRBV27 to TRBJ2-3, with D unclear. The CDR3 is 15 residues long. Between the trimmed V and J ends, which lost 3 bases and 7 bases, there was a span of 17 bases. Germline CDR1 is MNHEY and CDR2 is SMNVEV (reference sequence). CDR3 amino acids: CASSFSGLVRNTQYF. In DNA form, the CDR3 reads TGTGCCAGCAGTTTTTCCGGGCTGGTCAGGAATACGCAGTATTTT.

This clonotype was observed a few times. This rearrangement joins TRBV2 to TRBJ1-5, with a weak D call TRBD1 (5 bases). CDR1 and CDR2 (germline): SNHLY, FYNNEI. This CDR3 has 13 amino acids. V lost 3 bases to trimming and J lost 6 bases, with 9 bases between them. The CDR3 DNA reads TGTGCCAGCAGTGATGGGGCGATTCAGCCCCAGCATTTT. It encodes CASSDGAIQPQHF.